Listed here are 20 T cell receptor beta chains from one sample, sequenced in a study of cytomegalovirus exposure and HLA in healthy donors. The study ran its PCR with 60 Vbeta and 13 Jbeta primers. The method was immunoSEQ multiplex PCR; TCRdb's version includes in-frame clones alone and lacks a portion of them. The data contain around 96,000 clones, 80% of them singletons. Specimen: PBMCs. These TCRs come from a young man in good health and CMV-seronegative.

The CDR3 DNA reads TGTGCCAGCAGTTACTCGAGAACGGACAGCGCCTACGAGCAGTACTTC. Protein sequence: CASSYSRTDSAYEQYF. The genes are TRBV6-7 and TRBJ2-7; TRBD1 might be the D (6 bases). TRBV6-7 falls under the ORF class, with uncertain function. The CDR3 is 16 amino acids. The ends were cut back, 0 bases at V and 2 bases at J, with 14 bases in the middle.

The genes are TRBV9 and TRBJ2-5; 14 bases are shared with TRBD2. Germline assignment: CDR1 SGDLS and CDR2 YYNGEE. Trimming removed 1 base from V and 6 bases from J; junction bases left unmatched: 5. The CDR3 contains 16 residues. The CDR3: CASSVSTSGGAKTQYF. The CDR3 DNA sequence: TGTGCCAGCAGCGTATCGACTAGCGGGGGGGCCAAGACCCAGTACTTC.

The CDR3 region has the DNA TGTGCCAGCAGCCAAGGAGCTAGCGGGGCCAAAAACATTCAGTACTTC. It is translated as CASSQGASGAKNIQYF. The chain employs TRBV14 and TRBJ2-4; 8 bases map to TRBD2. The germline V gene encodes CDR1 SGHDN and CDR2 FVKESK. The ends lost 1 base at V and 1 base at J; junction bases unmatched: 3. The CDR3 is made up of 16 amino acids.

J is TRBJ2-5 and V is TRBV7-9, with 8 bases aligning to TRBD1. The DNA end is more similar to TRBJ2-7, so the J call may be wrong. The germline V gene has CDR1 SEHNR and CDR2 FQNEAQ (reference sequence). The CDR3 has 14 residues. The CDR3 protein is CASSLVTGDYEQYF. CDR3 nucleotides: TGTGCCAGCAGCTTAGTGACAGGGGACTACGAGCAGTACTTC.

This clone occurred a few times. This chain connects TRBV6-5 to TRBJ1-1, with 7 bases matching TRBD1. Germline V CDR1 and CDR2: MNHEY, SVGAGI. V dropped 5 bases and J dropped 0; count of bases not matched to a gene: 6. The length of the CDR3 is 15 residues. This chain's CDR3 is CASSPMGQLNTEAFF. In DNA form, the CDR3 reads TGTGCCAGCAGTCCGATGGGACAGCTGAACACTGAAGCTTTCTTT.

This rearrangement joins TRBV15 to TRBJ1-2, with D uncertain. V was shortened by 2 bases and J by 1 base, with 5 bases between the two germline ends. The CDR3 is made up of 13 amino acids. The germline CDR1 and CDR2 sequences are LNHNV and YYDKDF (reference sequence). CDR3 region: CATSRPINYGYTF. The CDR3 nucleotides are TGTGCCACCAGCAGACCCATTAACTATGGCTACACCTTC.

The rearrangement links TRBV19 to TRBJ1-2, with TRBD1 matching over 7 bases. V dropped 4 bases and J dropped 4; count of bases not matched to a gene: 9. The CDR3 runs to 15 residues. CDR1 and CDR2 from the germline V gene are LNHDA and SQIVND (reference sequence). The CDR3: CASSTIQGIAYGYTF. The CDR3, as DNA: TGTGCCAGTAGTACAATACAGGGGATTGCCTATGGCTACACCTTC.

The genes are TRBV9 and TRBJ1-1; D remains unclear. The CDR3 covers 14 residues. The V gene lost 4 bases and the J gene lost 1 base, with 11 bases spanning the gap. Looked up from germline, CDR1 is SGDLS and CDR2 is YYNGEE. CDR3 region: CASSPTIQNTEAFF. CDR3 nucleotides: TGTGCCAGCAGCCCCACCATACAGAACACTGAAGCTTTCTTT. Together with reference TRBV9 and TRBJ1-1, the CDR3 gives the full variable domain: DSGVTQTPKHLITATGQRVTLRCSPRSGDLSVYWYQQSLDQGLQFLIQYYNGEERAKGNILERFSAQQFPDLHSELNLSSLELGDSALYFCASSPTIQNTEAFFGQGTRLTVV.

This clone was seen only a few times. The V gene is TRBV6-1, the J gene TRBJ2-7, with TRBD2 as a possible D gene (6 bases). The germline V and J ends were trimmed by 4 bases and 5 bases, with 21 bases remaining between them. The CDR3 has 16 residues. Looked up from germline, CDR1 is MNHNS and CDR2 is SASEGT. This chain's CDR3 is CASSGQLARGLHEQYF. The CDR3 DNA is TGTGCCAGCAGTGGCCAACTAGCAAGAGGCCTCCACGAGCAGTACTTC.

The chain recombines TRBV15 with TRBJ1-1; D remains unclear. The germline CDR1 and CDR2 sequences are LNHNV and YYDKDF (reference sequence). The CDR3 totals 13 residues. Between the trimmed V and J ends, which lost 0 bases and 8 bases, there was a span of 10 bases. In DNA form, the CDR3 reads TGTGCCACCAGCAGAGATAGCTTCGGAGAAGCTTTCTTT. Translation: CATSRDSFGEAFF.

This chain links TRBV5-6 with TRBJ2-2; the match to TRBD1 covers 7 bases. Germline V gene lookup returns CDR1 SGHDT and CDR2 YYEEEE. J lost 4 bases, V lost 3 bases, and 3 bases had no gene match. The CDR3 consists of 14 residues. The CDR3 reads CASSWGQLTGELFF. The CDR3 nucleotides read TGTGCCAGCAGCTGGGGACAGCTCACCGGGGAGCTGTTTTTT.

The chain combines TRBV5-1 with TRBJ1-1, with D possibly being TRBD1 (5 bases). CDR1 SGHRS and CDR2 YFSETQ come from the germline V gene. The CDR3 contains 15 residues. The V end lost 4 bases, the J end lost 4 bases, and 17 bases lay between the germline ends. As DNA, the CDR3 is TGCGCCAGCAGCCCCCGCGGGACCTCCGGCACTGAAGCTTTCTTT. It is translated as CASSPRGTSGTEAFF.

This sequence joins TRBV2 and TRBJ1-5; D perhaps matches TRBD1 (6 bases). This CDR3 has 14 residues. Trimming took off 6 bases at V and 7 bases at J, with 16 bases between the two ends. Germline CDR1 is SNHLY and CDR2 is FYNNEI. CDR3 DNA: TGTGCCAGCAGACCCGGTAGCGGGGGCCAGCCCCAGCATTTT. Protein: CASRPGSGGQPQHF. Full variable domain (outside the CDR3, taken from reference TRBV2 and TRBJ1-5): EPEVTQTPSHQVTQMGQEVILRCVPISNHLYFYWYRQILGQKVEFLVSFYNNEISEKSEIFDDQFSVERPDGSNFTLKIRSTKLEDSAMYFCASRPGSGGQPQHFGDGTRLSIL.

The chain carries TRBV19 and TRBJ2-1, with D tentatively TRBD1 (6 bases). The V and J ends lost 3 bases and 10 bases respectively, with 16 bases between them. The CDR3 runs to 14 residues. CDR1 is LNHDA and CDR2 is SQIVND in the germline V gene (reference sequence). The CDR3 spells CASSIQLTGNEQFF. CDR3 DNA sequence: TGTGCCAGTAGTATCCAGTTAACAGGGAACGAGCAGTTCTTC.

The V and J genes are TRBV10-3 and TRBJ2-1; maybe TRBD2 (5 bases). Germline V gene lookup returns CDR1 ENHRY and CDR2 SYGVKD. This CDR3 is 15 amino acids long. Trimming cost V 3 bases and J 5 bases, with 14 bases left between them. As DNA, the CDR3 is TGTGCCATCAGTGACCGGGCTAGCCGACACAATGAGCAGTTCTTC. This encodes CAISDRASRHNEQFF.

In its sample, this clone was seen a few times. The chain is built from TRBV6-6 and TRBJ2-4; 9 bases align to TRBD2. The CDR3 is made up of 16 amino acids. Germline assignment: CDR1 MNHNY and CDR2 SVGAGI (reference sequence). V lost 6 bases, J lost 0 bases, and 6 bases stayed unmatched. The CDR3 loop is CASSHLAGLAKNIQYF. The CDR3 DNA follows: TGTGCCAGCAGCCACCTAGCGGGGCTAGCCAAAAACATTCAGTACTTC.

This chain connects TRBV5-5 to TRBJ2-5, with 10 bases fitting TRBD1. The trim removed 3 bases at V and 1 base at J, leaving 6 bases unmatched. From germline, CDR1 is SGHKS and CDR2 YYEKEE (reference sequence). CDR3 length: 16 amino acids. The CDR3 DNA reads TGTGCCAGCAGCTCCTGGACAGGGGGTATCCAAGAGACCCAGTACTTC. This translates into CASSSWTGGIQETQYF. Full variable domain (remainder filled in from reference TRBV5-5 and TRBJ2-5): DAGVTQSPTHLIKTRGQQVTLRCSPISGHKSVSWYQQVLGQGPQFIFQYYEKEERGRGNFPDRFSARQFPNYSSELNVNALLLGDSALYLCASSSWTGGIQETQYFGPGTRLLVL.

This clone was counted a few times. The J gene is TRBJ1-5, the V gene TRBV6-1; possible D gene TRBD1, 5 bases. CDR1 is MNHNS and CDR2 is SASEGT in the germline V gene. Between the trimmed V and J ends, which lost 2 bases and 8 bases, there was a span of 16 bases. The CDR3 consists of 15 residues. Here the CDR3 reads CASSERVREGKPQHF. As DNA, the CDR3 is TGTGCCAGCAGTGAAAGGGTCAGGGAGGGTAAGCCCCAGCATTTT.

This clone was counted a few times. The chain combines TRBV5-1 with TRBJ2-1, with 8 bases lining up with TRBD2. The germline gives CDR1 SGHRS, CDR2 YFSETQ. The CDR3 is 17 residues long. J lost 0 bases, V lost 5 bases, and 10 bases had no gene match. CDR3 nucleotides: TGCGCCAGCAGGTCCTCCCCGGGGGGGAGCTCCTACAATGAGCAGTTCTTC. The encoded protein is CASRSSPGGSSYNEQFF.

The J gene is TRBJ1-1, the V gene TRBV6-6; no firm D call. Germline V CDR1 and CDR2: MNHNY, SVGAGI (reference sequence). This CDR3 comprises 13 residues. Trimming stripped 2 bases from V and 2 bases from J, with 6 bases between. The CDR3 loop reads CASSYTANTEAFF. CDR3 coding DNA: TGTGCCAGCAGTTACACAGCCAACACTGAAGCTTTCTTT.